The rows below give T cell receptor beta chains drawn from one sample of a study of T-cell memory formation after mild COVID-19. TCRdb passed the 5' RACE reads through MiXCR, listing each CDR3 protein once. The repertoire holds approximately 110,000 distinct CDR3 sequences, with roughly 20% as singletons. The source material was PBMCs or a T cell subset sorted from them (not recorded which). The source is a man aged 18 to 35 who had mild COVID-19 (a few samples of this study predate the infection). Cell type and time point are not known. CDR3s include the opening cysteine and the closing phenylalanine or tryptophan.

>TRBV12-3/TRBV12-4
CASSQIAGLNTGELFF
>TRBV11-2
CASSLLTGSDEQYF
>TRBV6-4
CASSDFGLGNEQFF
>TRBV9
CASSVAGAADTQYF
>TRBV10-3
CAISESSRGGYNEQFF
>TRBV7-2
CASSLAPQVQFF
>TRBV7-2
CASSKLAGSWETQYF
>TRBV28
CASSTIRGEKETQYF
>TRBV19
CASSIKGVGSPLHF
>TRBV30
CAWSTGPDIQYF
>TRBV7-3
CASSLWPADTQYF
>TRBV20-1
CSASGRRGGGPANTGELFF
>TRBV6-2/TRBV6-3
CASTHVRESNDEQFF
>TRBV7-2
CASSLDRGQDTGELFF
>TRBV21-1
CASSKGGGARYEQFF
>TRBV7-2
CASSLVRANTEAFF
>TRBV24-1
CATSGPGPHNEQFF
>TRBV4-3
CASSQEVWQLETQYF
>TRBV6-2/TRBV6-3
CASRGLADTGELFF
>TRBV12-3/TRBV12-4
CASSFGNGNTEAFF
>TRBV27
CASSFRGSRNTEAFF
>TRBV7-3
CASSLTETGTGVYNEQFF
>TRBV15
CATTRRGPSGNTIYF
>TRBV4-3
CASSQGSGTSGSTDTQYF
>TRBV20-1
CSAREWQTYEQYF
>TRBV4-1
CASSQDLADEQFF
>TRBV30
CAWSGASGGGDTQYF
>TRBV2
CASTGMIFVTDTQYF
>TRBV5-1
CASSLLGALETQYF
>TRBV7-2
CASSFKGSYNEQFF
>TRBV27
CASSPGYTYNEQFF
>TRBV12-3/TRBV12-4
CASSFKATGELFF
>TRBV6-5
CASSHRNNQPQHF
>TRBV6-5
CASSYSGSSYNEQFF
>TRBV11-2
CASSLETGTDSYEQYF
>TRBV6-6
CASRLRFLHQETQYF
>TRBV3-1
CASSQVGGQGANEQFF
>TRBV6-5
CASSSAQGASGELFF
>TRBV29-1
CSVDPFRGAQETQYF
>TRBV6-6
CASRGQSTDTQYF
>TRBV4-2
CASSLGGAPTGYTF
>TRBV7-9
CASSPWGGVRTGELFF
>TRBV6-2/TRBV6-3
CASRKQRTGELFF
>TRBV6-6
CASSYGFDEQFF
>TRBV10-1
CASSESWGTSREQFF
>TRBV5-6
CASSLERQSYSPLHF
>TRBV9
CASSGRGLAANTGELIF